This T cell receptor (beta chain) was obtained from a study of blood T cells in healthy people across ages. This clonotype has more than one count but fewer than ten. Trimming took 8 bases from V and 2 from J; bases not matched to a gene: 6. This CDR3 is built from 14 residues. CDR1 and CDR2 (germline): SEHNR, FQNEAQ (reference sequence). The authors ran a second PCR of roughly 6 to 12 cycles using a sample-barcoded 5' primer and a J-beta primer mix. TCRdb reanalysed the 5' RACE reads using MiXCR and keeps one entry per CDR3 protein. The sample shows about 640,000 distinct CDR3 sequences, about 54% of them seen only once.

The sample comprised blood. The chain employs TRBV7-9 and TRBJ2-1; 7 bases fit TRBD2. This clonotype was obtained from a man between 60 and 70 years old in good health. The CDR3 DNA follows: TGTGCCAGCTGTCCTAGCGGCCCCTACAATGAGCAGTTCTTC. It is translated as CASCPSGPYNEQFF.